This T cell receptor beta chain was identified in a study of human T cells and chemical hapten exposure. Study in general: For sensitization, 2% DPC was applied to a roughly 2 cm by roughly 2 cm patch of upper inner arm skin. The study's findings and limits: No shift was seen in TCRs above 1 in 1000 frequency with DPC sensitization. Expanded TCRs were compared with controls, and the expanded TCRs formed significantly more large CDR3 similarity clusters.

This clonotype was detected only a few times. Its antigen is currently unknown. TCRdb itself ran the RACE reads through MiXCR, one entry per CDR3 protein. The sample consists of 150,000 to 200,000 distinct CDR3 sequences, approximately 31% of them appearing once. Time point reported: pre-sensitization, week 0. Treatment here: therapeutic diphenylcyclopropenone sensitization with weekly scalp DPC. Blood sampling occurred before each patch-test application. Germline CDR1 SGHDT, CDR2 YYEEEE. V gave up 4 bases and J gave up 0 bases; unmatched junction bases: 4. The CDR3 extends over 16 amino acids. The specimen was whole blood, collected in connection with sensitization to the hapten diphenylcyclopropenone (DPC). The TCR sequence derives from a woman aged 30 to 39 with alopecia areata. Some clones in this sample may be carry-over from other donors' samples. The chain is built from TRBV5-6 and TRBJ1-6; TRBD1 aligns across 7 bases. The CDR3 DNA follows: TGTGCCAGCAGCCCCCAGGGGGTCTCCTATAATTCACCCCTCCACTTT. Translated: CASSPQGVSYNSPLHF.